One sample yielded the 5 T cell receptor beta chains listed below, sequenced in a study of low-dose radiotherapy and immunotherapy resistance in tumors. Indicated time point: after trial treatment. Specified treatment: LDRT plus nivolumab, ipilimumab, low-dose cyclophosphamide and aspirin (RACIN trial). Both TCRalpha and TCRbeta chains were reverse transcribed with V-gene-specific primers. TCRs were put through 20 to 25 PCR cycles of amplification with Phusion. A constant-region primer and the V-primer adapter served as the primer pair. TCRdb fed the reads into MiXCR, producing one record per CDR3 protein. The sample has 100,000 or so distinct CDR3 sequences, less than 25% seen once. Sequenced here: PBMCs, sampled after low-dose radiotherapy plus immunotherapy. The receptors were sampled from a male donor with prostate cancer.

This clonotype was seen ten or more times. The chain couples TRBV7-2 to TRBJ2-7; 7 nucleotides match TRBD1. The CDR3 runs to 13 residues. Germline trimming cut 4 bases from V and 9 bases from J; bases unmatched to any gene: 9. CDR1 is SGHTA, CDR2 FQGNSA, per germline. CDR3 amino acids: CASSSQGQFGQYF. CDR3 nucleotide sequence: TGTGCCAGCAGCTCACAGGGACAGTTCGGGCAGTACTTC.

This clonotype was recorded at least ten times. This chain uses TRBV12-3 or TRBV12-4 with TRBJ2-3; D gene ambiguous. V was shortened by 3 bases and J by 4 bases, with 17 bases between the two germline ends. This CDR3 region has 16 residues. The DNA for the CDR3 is TGTGCCAGCAGTTTGTTGCATTCACCCCCACCAGATACGCAGTATTTT. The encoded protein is CASSLLHSPPPDTQYF.

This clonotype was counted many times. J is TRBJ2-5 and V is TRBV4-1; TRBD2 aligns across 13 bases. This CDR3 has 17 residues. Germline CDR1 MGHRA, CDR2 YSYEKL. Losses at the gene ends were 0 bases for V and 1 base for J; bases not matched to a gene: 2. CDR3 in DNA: TGCGCCAGCAGCCAAGAGACTAGCGGGGGGACCCAAGAGACCCAGTACTTC. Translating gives CASSQETSGGTQETQYF.

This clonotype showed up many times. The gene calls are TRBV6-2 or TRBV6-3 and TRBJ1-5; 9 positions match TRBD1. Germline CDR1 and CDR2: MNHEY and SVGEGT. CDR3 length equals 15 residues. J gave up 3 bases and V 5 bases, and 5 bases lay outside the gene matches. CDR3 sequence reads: CASSGDRGVNQPQHF. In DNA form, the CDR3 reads TGTGCCAGCAGTGGAGACAGGGGGGTCAATCAGCCCCAGCATTTT.

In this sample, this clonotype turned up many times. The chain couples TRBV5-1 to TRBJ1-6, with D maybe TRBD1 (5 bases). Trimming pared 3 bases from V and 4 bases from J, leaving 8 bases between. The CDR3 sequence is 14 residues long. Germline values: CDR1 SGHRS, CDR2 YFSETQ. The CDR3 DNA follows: TGCGCCAGCAGCTCGAGACAGTATAATTCACCCCTCCACTTT. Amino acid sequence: CASSSRQYNSPLHF. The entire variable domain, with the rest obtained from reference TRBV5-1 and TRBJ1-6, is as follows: KAGVTQTPRYLIKTRGQQVTLSCSPISGHRSVSWYQQTPGQGLQFLFEYFSETQRNKGNFPGRFSGRQFSNSRSEMNVSTLELGDSALYLCASSSRQYNSPLHFGNGTRLTVT.